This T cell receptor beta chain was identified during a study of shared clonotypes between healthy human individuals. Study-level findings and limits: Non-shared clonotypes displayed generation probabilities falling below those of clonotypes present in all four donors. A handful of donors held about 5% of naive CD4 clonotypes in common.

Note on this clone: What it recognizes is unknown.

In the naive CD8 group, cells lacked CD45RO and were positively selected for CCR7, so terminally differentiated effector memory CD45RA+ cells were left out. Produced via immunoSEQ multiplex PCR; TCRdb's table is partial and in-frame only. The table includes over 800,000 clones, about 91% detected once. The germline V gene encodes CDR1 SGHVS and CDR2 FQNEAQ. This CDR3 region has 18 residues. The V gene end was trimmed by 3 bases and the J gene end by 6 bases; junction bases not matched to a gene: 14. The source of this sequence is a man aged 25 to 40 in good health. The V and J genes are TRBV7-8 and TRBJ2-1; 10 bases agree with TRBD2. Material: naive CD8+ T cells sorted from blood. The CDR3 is CASSFTIAGGNGANEQFF. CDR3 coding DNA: TGTGCCAGCAGCTTTACAATAGCGGGAGGAAACGGGGCCAATGAGCAGTTCTTC. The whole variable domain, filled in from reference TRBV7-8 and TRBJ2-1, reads GAGVSQSPRYKVAKRGQDVALRCDPISGHVSLFWYQQALGQGPEFLTYFQNEAQLDKSGLPSDRFFAERPEGSVSTLKIQRTQQEDSAVYLCASSFTIAGGNGANEQFFGPGTRLTVL.